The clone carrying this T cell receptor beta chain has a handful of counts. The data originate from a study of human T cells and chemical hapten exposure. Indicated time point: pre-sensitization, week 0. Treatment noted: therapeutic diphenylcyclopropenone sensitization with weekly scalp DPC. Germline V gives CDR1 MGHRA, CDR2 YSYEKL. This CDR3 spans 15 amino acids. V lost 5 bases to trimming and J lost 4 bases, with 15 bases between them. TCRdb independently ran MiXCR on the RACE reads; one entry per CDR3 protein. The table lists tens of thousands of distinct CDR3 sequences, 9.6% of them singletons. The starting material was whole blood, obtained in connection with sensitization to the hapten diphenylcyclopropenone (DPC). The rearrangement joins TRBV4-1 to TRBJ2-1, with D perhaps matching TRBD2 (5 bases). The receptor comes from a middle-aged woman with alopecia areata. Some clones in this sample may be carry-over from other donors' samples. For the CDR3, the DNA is TGCGCCAGCAGCGCTGCTCCTCGCGGGTACAATGAGCAGTTCTTC. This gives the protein CASSAAPRGYNEQFF.